This T cell receptor beta chain was found in a study of blood T cells in healthy people across ages. Findings and limits, study-wide: Roughly linear age-related decline in beta diversity appeared, significant by age approximately 41.

Each sample gave at least 6.5 million isolated PBMCs. J gave up 3 bases and V 7 bases, and 6 bases lay outside the gene matches. Per germline, CDR1 MGHDK and CDR2 SYGVNS. The CDR3 consists of 13 residues. Using a J-beta primer mix together with a sample-barcoded 5' primer, a second PCR was run for roughly 6 to 12 cycles. TCRdb passed the 5' RACE reads through MiXCR, listing each CDR3 protein once. The repertoire has roughly 800,000 distinct CDR3 sequences, 55% to 75% of them found once; the top ten carry approximately 21%. In this sample, this clonotype turned up a few times. What it binds is not known.

This clonotype was obtained from a man aged 30 to 39 in good health. Sequencing input: blood. The genes are TRBV25-1 and TRBJ2-7; 7 bases map to TRBD1. The CDR3 here is CASTHRGGYEQYF. The CDR3 nucleotides read TGTGCCAGCACTCACAGGGGTGGCTACGAGCAGTACTTC.